Listed below are T cell receptor beta chains from one sample, sequenced in a study of blood T cells in healthy people across ages. Via MiXCR, TCRdb re-called the 5' RACE reads, giving one row per CDR3 protein. Of over 600,000 distinct CDR3 sequences detected, about 47% appear once; the ten largest clones hold over 15%. Sequenced input: blood. All receptors derive from a man older than 75 in good health. Both conserved end residues are trimmed from each CDR3. D genes are given only for firm matches.

D: .; V: TRBV2; J: TRBJ2-1; CDR3: ASSEGRYNEQF
D: .; V: TRBV4-3; J: TRBJ1-5; CDR3: ASSQGIQWPQH
D: .; V: TRBV7-3; J: TRBJ2-1; CDR3: ASSPQAGRYNEQF
D: TRBD2; V: TRBV20-1; J: TRBJ2-1; CDR3: SAPTPQAGAFYNEQF
D: TRBD1; V: TRBV20-1; J: TRBJ2-1; CDR3: SAKTDRGYTYEQF
D: .; V: TRBV5-6; J: TRBJ2-3; CDR3: ASSPEPYGTDTQY
D: TRBD2; V: TRBV20-1; J: TRBJ2-3; CDR3: SASVPRTSGSTDTQY
D: TRBD2; V: TRBV6-5; J: TRBJ2-1; CDR3: ASSKSGRAYNEQF
D: .; V: TRBV12-3/TRBV12-4; J: .; CDR3: ASSLVGDPTYEQY
D: .; V: TRBV20-1; J: TRBJ2-3; CDR3: SARPRGDDTDTQY
D: .; V: TRBV28; J: TRBJ2-7; CDR3: ASSSTGPVQY
D: .; V: TRBV6-2/TRBV6-3; J: TRBJ2-7; CDR3: ASSYGRGPRSYEQY
D: .; V: TRBV27; J: TRBJ2-7; CDR3: ASISRPHEQY
D: TRBD1; V: TRBV29-1; J: .; CDR3: SVRLDRGPYEQY
D: .; V: TRBV28; J: TRBJ2-6; CDR3: ASSSEGISGANVLT
D: TRBD2; V: TRBV10-3; J: TRBJ2-7; CDR3: AISEAAGSGSFIYEQY
D: .; V: TRBV6-2/TRBV6-3; J: TRBJ2-3; CDR3: ASSYGTASDTQY
D: TRBD1; V: TRBV19; J: TRBJ2-4; CDR3: ASRDRGLEQY
D: .; V: TRBV11-2; J: TRBJ2-3; CDR3: ASNQEDLSQY
D: .; V: TRBV5-1; J: TRBJ2-5; CDR3: ASSIRARRQETQY
D: .; V: TRBV28; J: TRBJ2-1; CDR3: ASSFLGGILHNEQF
D: .; V: TRBV20-1; J: TRBJ2-1; CDR3: SARDVAVSSYNEQF
D: TRBD2; V: TRBV7-8; J: TRBJ2-1; CDR3: ASSSRAGSSYNEQF
D: TRBD2; V: TRBV24-1; J: TRBJ2-1; CDR3: ATSPLTSGRLSSYNEQF
D: .; V: TRBV3-1; J: TRBJ2-3; CDR3: ASSQYPQDDTQY
D: .; V: TRBV15; J: TRBJ1-1; CDR3: ATSAGAWNTEAF
D: .; V: TRBV6-5; J: TRBJ2-3; CDR3: ASSYRREGTDTQY
D: .; V: TRBV12-3/TRBV12-4; J: TRBJ2-3; CDR3: ASSLSGPGTQY
D: TRBD2; V: TRBV6-1; J: TRBJ2-3; CDR3: AGSSGLAGEVVPDTQY
D: .; V: TRBV3-1; J: TRBJ2-2; CDR3: ASSHLEAGELF
D: .; V: TRBV20-1; J: TRBJ2-7; CDR3: SARSSRQIYEQY
D: .; V: TRBV5-1; J: TRBJ2-7; CDR3: ASSDQGGSYEQY
D: .; V: TRBV12-3/TRBV12-4; J: TRBJ2-3; CDR3: ASSDDRLGTDTEY
D: .; V: TRBV24-1; J: TRBJ2-5; CDR3: ATSESLPLAYPQY
D: .; V: TRBV5-1; J: TRBJ2-7; CDR3: VSSTRDGYEQY
D: .; V: TRBV7-9; J: TRBJ1-4; CDR3: ASSLVDEKLF
D: .; V: TRBV20-1; J: TRBJ1-4; CDR3: SAQNWMGEGDEKLF
D: TRBD1; V: TRBV29-1; J: .; CDR3: SVRDSQETQF
D: .; V: TRBV27; J: TRBJ2-1; CDR3: ASSLRLRGSYNEQF
D: TRBD1; V: TRBV6-2/TRBV6-3; J: TRBJ1-1; CDR3: ASRLRTGVPTEAF
D: .; V: TRBV30; J: TRBJ2-5; CDR3: AWSVRGGEQY